Sequencing of this T cell receptor (beta chain) was carried out in a study of neoadjuvant anti-PD-1 for oral cavity cancer. Patients had newly diagnosed, untreated stage II-IVA oral cavity squamous cell carcinoma. No culture or expansion preceded analysis of these blood cells. This clone was observed a handful of times. This table comes from immunoSEQ multiplex PCR, and its TCRdb copy is limited to in-frame clones, with some not included. The table has about 16,000 clones, approximately 71% seen once. Germline lookup yields CDR1 SEHNR and CDR2 FQNEAQ (reference sequence). V was clipped by 2 bases and J by 6 bases, with 8 bases between them. The CDR3 is 12 amino acids.

The V and J genes are TRBV7-9 and TRBJ2-7, with a weak D call TRBD2 (5 bases). The source was PBMCs, collected before nivolumab (anti-PD-1) treatment. The receptor was derived from a person between 40 and 85 years old with oral cavity squamous cell carcinoma. The CDR3 nucleotides read TGTGCCAGCAGCTTATCGAGCGGCGAGCAGTACTTC. Protein sequence: CASSLSSGEQYF.